The 18 T cell receptor beta chains listed next were all sequenced from one sample in a study of blood T cell repertoires in COVID-19 (TCRdb year 2020). Preparation of the library involved the immunoSEQ multiplex PCR assay. TCRdb limited this immuneACCESS table to in-frame rearrangements with V and J called. A share of clones is missing; checked studies link under half to unresolved V genes, and the rest is unexplained. This sample comprises about 220,000 clones, 80% to 90% of them detected only once. Approximately 3.4% of the sample lies in the top ten. The sequenced sample consisted of PBMCs or T cells enriched from blood (not recorded which). Every receptor here comes from a woman aged 18-29 years in a cohort exposed to, infected with or recovered from COVID-19 (not recorded which).

DNA for the CDR3: TGCGCCAGCAGCGTATACCGGGAGATTATTACGTCGGACTATGGCTACACCTTC. This gives the protein CASSVYREIITSDYGYTF. The chain has TRBV5-1 and TRBJ1-2; no reliable D call. Between the trimmed V and J ends, which lost 4 bases and 3 bases, there was a span of 25 bases. Germline assignment: CDR1 SGHRS and CDR2 YFSETQ. The CDR3 sequence is 18 residues long.

The V call is TRBV11-3, the J call TRBJ1-4, with TRBD1 as a possible D gene (6 bases). V gave up 7 bases and J gave up 0 bases, with 9 bases separating them. CDR3 length equals 14 residues. Germline CDR1 SGHNT, CDR2 YENEEA. The DNA of the CDR3 is TGTGCCAGCACCAACAGGGCAACTAATGAAAAACTGTTTTTT. Translated: CASTNRATNEKLFF.

The chain links TRBV25-1 to TRBJ1-4; D is uncertain. The V end was cut by 4 bases, the J end by 5 bases, with 17 bases between. This CDR3 comprises 16 residues. Germline V gives CDR1 MGHDK, CDR2 SYGVNS. The DNA for the CDR3 is TGTGCCAGCAGTGCCTACCCGGTGGTGAAGAATGAAAAACTGTTTTTT. Translation: CASSAYPVVKNEKLFF.

V and J are TRBV21-1 and TRBJ1-4; the D call TRBD1 from the table was never checked on the DNA. TRBV21-1 is assigned pseudogene status. CDR3 length: 16 amino acids. Written as DNA, the CDR3 is TGTGCCAGCAGCAAAAAGGAAGACAGGGGGTTGGAAAAACTGTTTTTT. As protein: CASSKKEDRGLEKLFF.

The V gene is TRBV7-8, the J gene TRBJ1-5, with D unresolved. V was trimmed by 1 base and J by 0 bases, leaving 7 bases between them. The CDR3 runs to 15 residues. CDR1 and CDR2 (germline): SGHVS, FQNEAQ. In DNA, the CDR3 is TGTGCCAGCAGCTTAGTTCGGTTTAGCAATCAGCCCCAGCATTTT. This translates into CASSLVRFSNQPQHF.

This clone was seen just once. In the same sample, other DNA sequences code for this CDR3. This chain uses TRBV10-3 with TRBJ1-5; D not resolved. Looked up from germline, CDR1 is ENHRY and CDR2 is SYGVKD. Deletions cut 3 bases from V and 4 bases from J, with 4 bases between. CDR3 size: 12 residues. CDR3 in DNA: TGTGCCATCAGTGACCGTAATCAGCCCCAGCATTTT. Residues: CAISDRNQPQHF.

The rearrangement uses TRBV5-6 and TRBJ1-5; 7 bases are a match to TRBD1. The junction had 7 bases not matched to a gene; V was cut back by 3 bases and J by 7 bases. The CDR3 is made up of 14 amino acids. Germline CDR1 SGHDT, CDR2 YYEEEE. The CDR3 loop reads CASSSFYRGQPQHF. CDR3 bases: TGTGCCAGCAGCTCCTTCTACAGGGGACAGCCCCAGCATTTT. Full variable domain (remainder filled in from reference TRBV5-6 and TRBJ1-5): DAGVTQSPTHLIKTRGQQVTLRCSPKSGHDTVSWYQQALGQGPQFIFQYYEEEERQRGNFPDRFSGHQFPNYSSELNVNALLLGDSALYLCASSSFYRGQPQHFGDGTRLSIL.

The chain uses TRBV11-3 and TRBJ2-7, with D perhaps matching TRBD2 (5 bases). V dropped 1 base and J dropped 4 bases, with 17 bases sitting between them. The CDR3 sequence is 16 residues long. Per germline, CDR1 SGHNT and CDR2 YENEEA. CDR3 DNA sequence: TGTGCCAGCAGCTTAGGTATTGGCGGGCCGGCTTACGAGCAGTACTTC. Protein: CASSLGIGGPAYEQYF.

The rearrangement links TRBV7-2 to TRBJ2-1; D is possibly TRBD2 (6 bases). CDR1 SGHTA and CDR2 FQGNSA come from the germline V gene. The CDR3 runs to 14 residues. The germline V and J ends were trimmed by 5 bases and 5 bases, with 13 bases remaining between them. In nucleotides, the CDR3 is TGTGCCAGCAGCGCAGGAGGAGGGGACAATGAGCAGTTCTTC. This encodes CASSAGGGDNEQFF.

The V gene is TRBV27, the J gene TRBJ1-2; maybe TRBD1 (5 bases). Trimming took off 3 bases at V and 5 bases at J, with 19 bases between the two ends. CDR3 length: 16 residues. Germline loops: CDR1 MNHEY, CDR2 SMNVEV (reference sequence). CDR3 amino acids: CASSFLGAGELYGYTF. The DNA for the CDR3 is TGTGCCAGCAGTTTTCTCGGGGCGGGAGAATTGTATGGCTACACCTTC.

The chain combines TRBV3-1 (or the pseudogene TRBV3-2) with TRBJ2-3; D is ambiguous. The CDR3 length is 13 residues. Germline V gene sequence: CDR1 LGHDT, CDR2 YNNKEL (reference sequence). Trimming stripped 3 bases from V and 3 bases from J, with 7 bases between. This CDR3 reads CASSQVTTDTQYF. CDR3 nucleotides: TGTGCCAGCAGCCAGGTCACTACAGATACGCAGTATTTT.

This clone was recorded a few times. The gene calls are TRBV5-1 and TRBJ2-1, with 13 bases identical to TRBD2. The CDR3 loop spans 15 amino acids. Germline-derived CDR1 and CDR2 are SGHRS and YFSETQ. Trimming cost V 5 bases and J 7 bases; bases outside gene matches: 6. CDR3 nucleotide sequence: TGCGCCAGCAGTAAAGGACTAGCGGGAGTGAATGAGCAGTTCTTC. Its translation is CASSKGLAGVNEQFF.

This chain joins TRBV5-1 and TRBJ2-5; D uncertain. CDR1 SGHRS and CDR2 YFSETQ come from the germline V gene. Trimming took 0 bases from V and 5 from J, leaving 11 bases between them. The CDR3 length is 14 residues. The CDR3 loop is CASSLGVSGETQYF. Here the CDR3 DNA reads TGCGCCAGCAGCTTGGGTGTCTCCGGGGAGACCCAGTACTTC.

This clone has only one observation. The rearrangement links TRBV7-8 to TRBJ2-2; 10 bases match TRBD2. The V and J ends lost 2 bases and 2 bases, in that order; junction bases with no gene match: 5. Germline assignment: CDR1 SGHVS and CDR2 FQNEAQ. The CDR3 spans 17 residues. CDR3 amino acids: CASSLSGRALNTGELFF. The CDR3 region has the DNA TGTGCCAGCAGCTTAAGCGGGAGGGCCCTCAACACCGGGGAGCTGTTTTTT.

V usage is TRBV7-9 and J usage is TRBJ1-4, with 7 bases identical to TRBD1. Trimming at V came to 4 bases and at J to 8 bases, leaving 4 bases not matched to a gene. The germline CDR1 and CDR2 sequences are SEHNR and FQNEAQ (reference sequence). The CDR3 has 13 amino acids. The CDR3 nucleotides read TGTGCCAGCAGCTCTGACAGGGTAGAAAAACTGTTTTTT. It translates to CASSSDRVEKLFF.

The V call is TRBV24-1, the J call TRBJ2-1; tentatively, D is TRBD2 (7 bases). V shed 5 bases and J shed 6 bases, with 13 bases lying between them. The CDR3 has 14 amino acids. Germline CDR1 KGHDR, CDR2 SFDVKD. Here the CDR3 DNA reads TGTGCCACCAGTGGGGGGGGGCTACCCAATGAGCAGTTCTTC. Amino acids: CATSGGGLPNEQFF.

V and J are TRBV28 and TRBJ1-1, with 9 bases fitting TRBD1. V was pared by 5 bases and J by 8 bases, with 6 bases of the junction left unmatched. Per germline, CDR1 MDHEN and CDR2 SYDVKM. The CDR3 consists of 13 residues. In DNA, the CDR3 is TGTGCCAGCAGTGAGAGGACAGGGGAAGAAGCTTTCTTT. Protein product: CASSERTGEEAFF.

The V call is TRBV4-2, the J call TRBJ2-2; 10 nucleotides line up with TRBD2. The germline CDR1 and CDR2 sequences are LGHNA and YNFKEQ. CDR3 length equals 15 residues. After removal of 7 bases from V and 4 bases from J, the junction contained 6 bases not matched to a gene. This chain's CDR3 is CASTPGTSATGELFF. CDR3 nucleotides: TGTGCCAGCACACCCGGGACTAGCGCCACCGGGGAGCTGTTTTTT.